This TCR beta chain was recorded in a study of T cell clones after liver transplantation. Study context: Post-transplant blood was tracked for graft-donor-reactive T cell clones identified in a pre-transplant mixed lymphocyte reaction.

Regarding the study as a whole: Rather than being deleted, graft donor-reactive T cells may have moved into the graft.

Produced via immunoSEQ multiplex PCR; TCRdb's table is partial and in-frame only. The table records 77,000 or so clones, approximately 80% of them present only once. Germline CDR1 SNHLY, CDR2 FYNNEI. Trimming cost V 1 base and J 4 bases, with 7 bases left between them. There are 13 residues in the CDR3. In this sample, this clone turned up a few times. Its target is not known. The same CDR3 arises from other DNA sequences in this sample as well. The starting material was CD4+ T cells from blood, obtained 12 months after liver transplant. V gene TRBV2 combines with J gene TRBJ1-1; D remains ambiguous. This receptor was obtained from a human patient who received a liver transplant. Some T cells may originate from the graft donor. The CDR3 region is CASSEGVGTEAFF. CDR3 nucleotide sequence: TGTGCCAGCAGTGAAGGGGTGGGCACTGAAGCTTTCTTT.